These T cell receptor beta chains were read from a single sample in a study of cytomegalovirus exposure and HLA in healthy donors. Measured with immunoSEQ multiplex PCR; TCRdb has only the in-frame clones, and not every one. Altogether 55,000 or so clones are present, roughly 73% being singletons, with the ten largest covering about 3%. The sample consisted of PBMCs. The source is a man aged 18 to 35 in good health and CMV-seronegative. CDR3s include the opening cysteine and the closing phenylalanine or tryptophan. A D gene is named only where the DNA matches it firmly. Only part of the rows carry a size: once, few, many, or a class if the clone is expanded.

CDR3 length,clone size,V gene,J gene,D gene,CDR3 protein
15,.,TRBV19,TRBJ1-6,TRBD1,CASTDLGTGNSPLHF
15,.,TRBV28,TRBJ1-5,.,CASSQGINSNQPQHF
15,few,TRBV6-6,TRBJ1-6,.,CASGISTGLDSPLHF
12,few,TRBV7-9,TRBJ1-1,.,CASSLGDNEAFF
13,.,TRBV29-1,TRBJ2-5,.,CSAAGSLQETQYF
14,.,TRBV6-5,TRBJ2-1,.,CASATRVGNNEQFF
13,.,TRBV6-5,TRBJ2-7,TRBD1,CASSPGQDKKQYF
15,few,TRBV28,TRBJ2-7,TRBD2,CASSLLTSGTYEQYF
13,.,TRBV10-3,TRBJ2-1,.,CAISSLGEGEQFF
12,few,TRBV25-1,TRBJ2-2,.,CASIGGPGELFF
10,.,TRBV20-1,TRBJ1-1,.,CSARSTEAFF
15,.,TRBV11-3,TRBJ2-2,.,CASSLEGWNTGELFF
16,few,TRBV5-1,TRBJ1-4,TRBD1,CASRTNPQGAGEKLFF
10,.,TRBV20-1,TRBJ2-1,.,CSAHIDEQFF
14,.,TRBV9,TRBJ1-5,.,CASSVTGSYQPQHF
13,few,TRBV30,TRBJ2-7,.,CASDQRFSYEQYF
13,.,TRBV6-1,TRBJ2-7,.,CASSYTLTYEQYF
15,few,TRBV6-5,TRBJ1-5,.,CASRRTGGFGQPQHF
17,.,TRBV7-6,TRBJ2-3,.,CASSLGVWRGGADTQYF
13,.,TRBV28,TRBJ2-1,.,CACRFSLSHEQFF
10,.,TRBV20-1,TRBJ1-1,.,CSARRTEAFF
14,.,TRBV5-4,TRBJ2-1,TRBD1,CASSPTKQQGRQFF
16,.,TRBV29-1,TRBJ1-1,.,CSFLKGSTFMNTEAFF
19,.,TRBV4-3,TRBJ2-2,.,CASSQDTVPGLGSTGELFF
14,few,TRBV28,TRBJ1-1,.,CASGAGAMNTEAFF
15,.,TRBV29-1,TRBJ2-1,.,CSVETLAGSYNEQFF
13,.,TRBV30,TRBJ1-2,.,CAWSEGVNYGYTF
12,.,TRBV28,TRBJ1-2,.,CASRDSNYGYTF
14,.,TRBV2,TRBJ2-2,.,CASSEATNTGELFF